Given below is one T cell receptor beta chain in context. What it recognizes is unknown. This sample was included in a study of T cells in tuberculosis. The wider study: PBMC were archived before or within 7 days of starting treatment.

The table came from immunoSEQ multiplex PCR; TCRdb's copy has only in-frame clones and leaves some out. Among fewer than 35,000 clones, roughly 83% were seen once, and the ten largest hold around 5.5%. Time point specified: new active TB diagnosis, blood taken before or within 7 days of starting treatment. Points from the study as a whole: Shorter CDR3-alpha in active tuberculosis partly drove smaller distances. Active tuberculosis TCR-alpha repertoires lay closer to GMM-specific TCRs than IGRA-negative controls, suggesting clonal expansion.

V was pared by 6 bases and J by 3 bases, with 14 bases between. This CDR3 is built from 14 residues. Germline V gene lookup returns CDR1 SEHNR and CDR2 FQNEAQ (reference sequence). V is TRBV7-9 and J is TRBJ1-1, with D tentatively TRBD1 (5 bases). The clonotype comes from an adult with tuberculosis. The specimen comprised PBMCs, sampled at tuberculosis diagnosis. In nucleotides, the CDR3 is TGTGCCAGCAGAGGACCAGGGAGGGACACTGAAGCTTTCTTT. This sequence encodes CASRGPGRDTEAFF. The entire variable domain, with the rest obtained from reference TRBV7-9 and TRBJ1-1, is as follows: DTGVSQNPRHKITKRGQNVTFRCDPISEHNRLYWYRQTLGQGPEFLTYFQNEAQLEKSRLLSDRFSAERPKGSFSTLEIQRTEQGDSAMYLCASRGPGRDTEAFFGQGTRLTVV.